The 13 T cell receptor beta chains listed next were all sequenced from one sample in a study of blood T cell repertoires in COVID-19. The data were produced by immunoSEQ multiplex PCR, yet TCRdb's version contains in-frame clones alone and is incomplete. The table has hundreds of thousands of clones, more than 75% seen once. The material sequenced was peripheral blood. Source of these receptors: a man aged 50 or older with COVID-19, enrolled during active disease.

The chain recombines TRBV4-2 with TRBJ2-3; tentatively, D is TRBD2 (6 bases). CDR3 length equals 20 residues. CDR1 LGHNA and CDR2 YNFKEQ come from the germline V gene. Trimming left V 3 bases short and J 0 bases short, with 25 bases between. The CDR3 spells CASSHFGTGALGESTDTQYF. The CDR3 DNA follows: TGTGCCAGCAGCCATTTCGGTACGGGAGCGCTAGGAGAGAGCACAGATACGCAGTATTTT.

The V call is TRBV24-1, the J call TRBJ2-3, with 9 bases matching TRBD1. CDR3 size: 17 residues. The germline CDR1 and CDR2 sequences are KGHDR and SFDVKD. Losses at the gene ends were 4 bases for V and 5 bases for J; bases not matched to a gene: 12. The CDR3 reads CATSDPYGTGYQDTQYF. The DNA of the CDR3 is TGTGCCACCAGTGACCCCTACGGGACAGGGTATCAAGATACGCAGTATTTT.

CDR3 DNA sequence: TGTGCCACCAGCAGAGATGAGGCAGACCAAGAGACCCAGTACTTC. This translates into CATSRDEADQETQYF. V and J are TRBV15 and TRBJ2-5; no firm D call. This CDR3 is 15 amino acids long. Germline CDR1 reads LNHNV; CDR2 reads YYDKDF (reference sequence). V dropped 0 bases and J dropped 0 bases, with 8 bases sitting between them.

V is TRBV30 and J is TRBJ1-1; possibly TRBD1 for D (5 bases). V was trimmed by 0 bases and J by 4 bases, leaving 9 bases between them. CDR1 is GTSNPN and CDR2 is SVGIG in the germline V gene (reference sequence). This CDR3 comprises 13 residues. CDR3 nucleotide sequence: TGTGCCTGGAGTGTTTTAGGGGTCACTGAAGCTTTCTTT. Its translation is CAWSVLGVTEAFF.

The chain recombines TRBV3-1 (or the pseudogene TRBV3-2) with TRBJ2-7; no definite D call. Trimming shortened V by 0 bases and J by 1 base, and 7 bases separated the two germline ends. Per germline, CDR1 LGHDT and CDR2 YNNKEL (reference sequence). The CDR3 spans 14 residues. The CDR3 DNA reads TGTGCCAGCAGCCAAGATCCGGGTTCCTACGAGCAGTACTTC. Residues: CASSQDPGSYEQYF.

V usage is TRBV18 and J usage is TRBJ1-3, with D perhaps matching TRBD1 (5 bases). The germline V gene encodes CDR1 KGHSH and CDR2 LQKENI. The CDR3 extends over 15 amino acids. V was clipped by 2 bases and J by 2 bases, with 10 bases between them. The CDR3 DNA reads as TGTGCCAGCTCACCAGGGGCAGGAACTGGAAACACCATATATTTT. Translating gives CASSPGAGTGNTIYF.

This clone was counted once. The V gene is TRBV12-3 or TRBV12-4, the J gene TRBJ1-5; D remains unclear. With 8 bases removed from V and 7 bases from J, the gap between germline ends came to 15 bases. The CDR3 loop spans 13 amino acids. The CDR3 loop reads CASSASGRQPQHF. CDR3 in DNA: TGTGCCAGCTCCGCGAGCGGGCGCCAGCCCCAGCATTTT.

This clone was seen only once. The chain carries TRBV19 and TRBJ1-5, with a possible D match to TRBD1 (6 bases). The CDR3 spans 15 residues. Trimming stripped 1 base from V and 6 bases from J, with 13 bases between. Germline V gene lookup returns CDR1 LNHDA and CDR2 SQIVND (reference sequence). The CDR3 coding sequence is TGTGCCAGTAGTATAGCTGCGGGGGGCAGTCAGCCCCAGCATTTT. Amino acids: CASSIAAGGSQPQHF.

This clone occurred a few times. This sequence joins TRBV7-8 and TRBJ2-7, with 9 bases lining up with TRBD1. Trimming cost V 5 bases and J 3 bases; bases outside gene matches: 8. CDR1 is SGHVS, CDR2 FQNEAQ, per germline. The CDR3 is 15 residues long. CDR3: CASSKGQGRVYEQYF. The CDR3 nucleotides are TGTGCCAGCAGCAAAGGACAGGGGCGGGTCTACGAGCAGTACTTC.

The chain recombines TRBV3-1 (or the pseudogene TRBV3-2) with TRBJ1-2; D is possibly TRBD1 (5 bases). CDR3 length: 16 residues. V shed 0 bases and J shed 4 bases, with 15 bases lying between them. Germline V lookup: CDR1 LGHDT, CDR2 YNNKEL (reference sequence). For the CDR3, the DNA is TGTGCCAGCAGCCAAGATACCGCAGGAGGGGCCTATGGCTACACCTTC. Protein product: CASSQDTAGGAYGYTF.

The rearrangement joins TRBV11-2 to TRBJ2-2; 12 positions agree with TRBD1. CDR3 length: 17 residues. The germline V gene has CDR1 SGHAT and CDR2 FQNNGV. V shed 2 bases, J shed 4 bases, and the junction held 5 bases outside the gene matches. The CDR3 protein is CASSLLGQGALTGELFF. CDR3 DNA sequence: TGTGCCAGCAGCTTACTGGGACAGGGGGCCCTCACCGGGGAGCTGTTTTTT.

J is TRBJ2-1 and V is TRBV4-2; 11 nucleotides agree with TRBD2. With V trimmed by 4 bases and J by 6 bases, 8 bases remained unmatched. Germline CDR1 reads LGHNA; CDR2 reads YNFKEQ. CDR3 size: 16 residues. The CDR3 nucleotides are TGTGCCAGCAGCCCTCTACTAGCGGGAGCTGGCAATGAGCAGTTCTTC. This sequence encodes CASSPLLAGAGNEQFF.

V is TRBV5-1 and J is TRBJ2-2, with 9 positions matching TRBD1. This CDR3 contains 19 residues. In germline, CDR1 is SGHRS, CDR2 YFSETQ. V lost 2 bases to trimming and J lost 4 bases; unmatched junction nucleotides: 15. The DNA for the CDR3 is TGCGCCAGCAGCTTACAGACACCCTCCGGGACAGGGAGCACCGGGGAGCTGTTTTTT. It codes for CASSLQTPSGTGSTGELFF.